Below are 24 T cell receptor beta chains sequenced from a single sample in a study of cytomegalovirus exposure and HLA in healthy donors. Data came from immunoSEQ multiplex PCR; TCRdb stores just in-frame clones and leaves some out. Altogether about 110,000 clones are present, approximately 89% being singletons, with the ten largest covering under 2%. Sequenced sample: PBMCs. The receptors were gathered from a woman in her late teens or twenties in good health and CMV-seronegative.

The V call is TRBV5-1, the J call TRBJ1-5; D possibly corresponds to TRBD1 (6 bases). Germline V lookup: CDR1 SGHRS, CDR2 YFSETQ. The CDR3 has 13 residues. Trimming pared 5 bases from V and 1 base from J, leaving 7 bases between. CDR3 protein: CASRQGSNQPQHF. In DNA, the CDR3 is TGCGCCAGCAGACAGGGAAGCAATCAGCCCCAGCATTTT.

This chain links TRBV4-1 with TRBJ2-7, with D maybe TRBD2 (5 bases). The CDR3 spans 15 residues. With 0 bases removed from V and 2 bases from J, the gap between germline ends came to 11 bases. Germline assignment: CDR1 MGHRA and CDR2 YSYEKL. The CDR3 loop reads CASSQDRERAYEQYF. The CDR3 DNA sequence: TGCGCCAGCAGCCAAGACCGGGAAAGGGCCTACGAGCAGTACTTC.

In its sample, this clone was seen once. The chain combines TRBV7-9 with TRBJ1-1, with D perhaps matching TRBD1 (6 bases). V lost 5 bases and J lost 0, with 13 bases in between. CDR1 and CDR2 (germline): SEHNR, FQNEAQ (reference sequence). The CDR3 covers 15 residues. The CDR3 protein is CASSPPTGMNTEAFF. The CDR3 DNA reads TGTGCCAGCAGCCCCCCGACAGGAATGAACACTGAAGCTTTCTTT.

The CDR3 nucleotides are TGTGCCAGCAGCCAAGATGTAGCGGGAGCCGGGGAGCTGTTTTTT. Its translation: CASSQDVAGAGELFF. This chain uses TRBV4-2 with TRBJ2-2; TRBD2 agrees at 9 bases. CDR1 and CDR2 (germline): LGHNA, YNFKEQ. V lost 0 bases to trimming and J lost 6 bases; unmatched junction nucleotides: 2. The CDR3 spans 15 residues.

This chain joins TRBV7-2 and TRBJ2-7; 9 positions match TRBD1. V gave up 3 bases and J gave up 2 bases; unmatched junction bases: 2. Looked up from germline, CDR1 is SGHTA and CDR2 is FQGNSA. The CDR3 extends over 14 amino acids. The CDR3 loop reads CASSFRQGAYEQYF. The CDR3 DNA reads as TGTGCCAGCAGCTTTAGACAGGGGGCCTACGAGCAGTACTTC.

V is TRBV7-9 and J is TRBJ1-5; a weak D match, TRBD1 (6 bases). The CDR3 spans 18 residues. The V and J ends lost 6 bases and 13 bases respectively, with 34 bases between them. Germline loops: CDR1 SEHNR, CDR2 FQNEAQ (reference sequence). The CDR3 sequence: CASSQSTGRLISGGKQHF. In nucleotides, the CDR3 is TGTGCCAGCAGTCAGAGCACAGGGCGTTTAATCAGTGGTGGAAAACAGCATTTT.

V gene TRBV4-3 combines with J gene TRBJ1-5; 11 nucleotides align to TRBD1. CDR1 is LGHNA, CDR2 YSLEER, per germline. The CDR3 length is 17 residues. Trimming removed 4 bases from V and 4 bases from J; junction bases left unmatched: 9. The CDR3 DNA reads TGCGCCAGCAGCCCTGGGACAGGGGGTATCGGAAATCAGCCCCAGCATTTT. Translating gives CASSPGTGGIGNQPQHF.

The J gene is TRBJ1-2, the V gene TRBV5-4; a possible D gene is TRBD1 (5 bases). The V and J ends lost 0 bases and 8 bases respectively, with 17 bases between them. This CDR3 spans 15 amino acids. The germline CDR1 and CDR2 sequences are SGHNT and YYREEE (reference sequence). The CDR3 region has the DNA TGTGCCAGCAGCTTGGTTACGGGGGTAATGCAGGGCTACACCTTC. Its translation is CASSLVTGVMQGYTF.

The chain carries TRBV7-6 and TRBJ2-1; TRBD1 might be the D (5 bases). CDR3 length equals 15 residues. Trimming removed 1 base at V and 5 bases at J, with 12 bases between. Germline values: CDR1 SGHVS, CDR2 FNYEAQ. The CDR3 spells CASSLGGDGNNEQFF. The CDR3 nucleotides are TGTGCCAGCAGCTTAGGGGGCGATGGGAACAATGAGCAGTTCTTC. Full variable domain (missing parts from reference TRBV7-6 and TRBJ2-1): GAGVSQSPRYKVTKRGQDVALRCDPISGHVSLYWYRQALGQGPEFLTYFNYEAQQDKSGLPNDRFSAERPEGSISTLTIQRTEQRDSAMYRCASSLGGDGNNEQFFGPGTRLTVL.

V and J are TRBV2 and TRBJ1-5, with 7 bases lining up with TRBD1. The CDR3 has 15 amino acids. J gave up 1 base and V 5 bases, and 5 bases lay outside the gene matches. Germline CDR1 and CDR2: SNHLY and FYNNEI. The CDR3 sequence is CASSPRQGSNQPQHF. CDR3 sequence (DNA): TGTGCCAGCAGTCCTCGACAGGGAAGCAATCAGCCCCAGCATTTT.

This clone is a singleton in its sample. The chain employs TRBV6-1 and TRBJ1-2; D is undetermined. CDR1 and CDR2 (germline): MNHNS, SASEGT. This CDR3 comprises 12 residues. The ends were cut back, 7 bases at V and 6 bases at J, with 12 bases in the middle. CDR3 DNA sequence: TGTGCCAGCACCCTACGGTCCGATGGCTACACCTTC. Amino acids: CASTLRSDGYTF.

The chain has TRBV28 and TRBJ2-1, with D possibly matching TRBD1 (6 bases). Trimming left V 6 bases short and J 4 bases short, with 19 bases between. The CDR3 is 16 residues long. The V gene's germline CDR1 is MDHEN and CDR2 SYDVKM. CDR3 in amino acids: CASSEFGTRSYNEQFF. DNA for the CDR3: TGTGCCAGCAGCGAATTCGGGACAAGAAGTTACAATGAGCAGTTCTTC. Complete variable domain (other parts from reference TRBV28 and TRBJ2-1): DVKVTQSSRYLVKRTGEKVFLECVQDMDHENMFWYRQDPGLGLRLIYFSYDVKMKEKGDIPEGYSVSREKKERFSLILESASTNQTSMYLCASSEFGTRSYNEQFFGPGTRLTVL.

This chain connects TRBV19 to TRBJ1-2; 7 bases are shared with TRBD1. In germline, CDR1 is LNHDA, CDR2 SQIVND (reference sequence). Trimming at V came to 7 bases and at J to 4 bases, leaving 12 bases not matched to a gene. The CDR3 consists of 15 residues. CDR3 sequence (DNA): TGTGCCAGTAAAAGCCTCGACAGGGACGGCTATGGCTACACCTTC. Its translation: CASKSLDRDGYGYTF.

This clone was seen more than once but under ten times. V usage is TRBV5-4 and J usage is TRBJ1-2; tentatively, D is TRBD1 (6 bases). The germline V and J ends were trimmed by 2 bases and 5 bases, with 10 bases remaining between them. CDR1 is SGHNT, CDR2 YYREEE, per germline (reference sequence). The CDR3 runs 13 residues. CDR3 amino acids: CASSLQGSYGYTF. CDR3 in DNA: TGTGCCAGCAGCTTACAGGGTAGTTATGGCTACACCTTC.

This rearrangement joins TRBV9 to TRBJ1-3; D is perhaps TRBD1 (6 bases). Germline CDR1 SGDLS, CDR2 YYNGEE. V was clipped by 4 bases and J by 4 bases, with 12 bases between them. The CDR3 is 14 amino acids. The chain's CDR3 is CASSPRTAGNTIYF. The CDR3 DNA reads TGTGCCAGCAGCCCCCGGACAGCAGGAAACACCATATATTTT.

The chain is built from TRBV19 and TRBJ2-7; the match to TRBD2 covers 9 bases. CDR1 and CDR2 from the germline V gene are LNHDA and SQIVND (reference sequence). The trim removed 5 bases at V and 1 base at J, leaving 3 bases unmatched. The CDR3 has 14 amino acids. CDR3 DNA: TGTGCCAGTAGTGGTAGCGGGGGATCCTACGAGCAGTACTTC. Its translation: CASSGSGGSYEQYF.

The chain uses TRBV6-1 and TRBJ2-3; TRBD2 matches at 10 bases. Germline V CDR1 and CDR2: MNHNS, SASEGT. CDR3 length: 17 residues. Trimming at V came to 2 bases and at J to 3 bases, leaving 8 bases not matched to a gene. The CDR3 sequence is CASSEPLERGGTDTQYF. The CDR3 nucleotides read TGTGCCAGCAGTGAACCCCTCGAGCGGGGGGGGACAGATACGCAGTATTTT.

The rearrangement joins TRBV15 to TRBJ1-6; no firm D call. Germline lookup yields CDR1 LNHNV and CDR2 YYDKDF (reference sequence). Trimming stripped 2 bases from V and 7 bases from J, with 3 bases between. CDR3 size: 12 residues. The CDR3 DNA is TGTGCCACCAGCAGATTAAATTCACCCCTCCACTTT. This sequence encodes CATSRLNSPLHF.

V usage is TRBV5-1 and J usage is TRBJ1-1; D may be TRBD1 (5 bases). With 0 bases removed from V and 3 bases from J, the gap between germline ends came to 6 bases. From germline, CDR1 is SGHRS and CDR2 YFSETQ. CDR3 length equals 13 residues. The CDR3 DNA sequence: TGCGCCAGCAGCTTGGGCAGGGACACTGAAGCTTTCTTT. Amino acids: CASSLGRDTEAFF.

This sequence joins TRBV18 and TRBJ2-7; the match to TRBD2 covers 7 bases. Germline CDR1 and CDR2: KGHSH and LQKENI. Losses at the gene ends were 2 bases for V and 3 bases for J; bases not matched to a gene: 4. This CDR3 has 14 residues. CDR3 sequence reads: CASSPGLAVYEQYF. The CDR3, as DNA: TGTGCCAGCTCACCAGGGCTAGCGGTCTACGAGCAGTACTTC.

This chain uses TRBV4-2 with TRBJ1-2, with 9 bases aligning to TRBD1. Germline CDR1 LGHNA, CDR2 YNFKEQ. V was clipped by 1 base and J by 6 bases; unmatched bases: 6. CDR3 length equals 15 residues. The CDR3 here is CASSQVGTGLNGYTF. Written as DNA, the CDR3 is TGTGCCAGCAGCCAAGTCGGGACAGGGTTGAATGGCTACACCTTC.

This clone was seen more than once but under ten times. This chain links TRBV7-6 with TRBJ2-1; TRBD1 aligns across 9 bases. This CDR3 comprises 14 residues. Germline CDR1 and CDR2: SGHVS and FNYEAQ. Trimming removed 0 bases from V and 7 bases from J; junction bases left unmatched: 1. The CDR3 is CASSLAGTGNEQFF. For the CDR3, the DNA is TGTGCCAGCAGCTTAGCCGGGACAGGGAATGAGCAGTTCTTC.

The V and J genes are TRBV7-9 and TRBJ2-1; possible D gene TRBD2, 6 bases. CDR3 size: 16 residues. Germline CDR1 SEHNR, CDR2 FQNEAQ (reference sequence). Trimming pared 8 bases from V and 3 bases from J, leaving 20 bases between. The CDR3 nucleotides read TGTGCCAGCCGCCCCGCGGGGACGGCAAACTACAATGAGCAGTTCTTC. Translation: CASRPAGTANYNEQFF.

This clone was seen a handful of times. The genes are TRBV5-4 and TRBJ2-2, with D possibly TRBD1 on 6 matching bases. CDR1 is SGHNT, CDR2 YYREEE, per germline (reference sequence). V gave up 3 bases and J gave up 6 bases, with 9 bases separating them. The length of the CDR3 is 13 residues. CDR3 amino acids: CASSYRAPGELFF. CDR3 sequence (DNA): TGTGCCAGCAGCTACAGGGCCCCCGGGGAGCTGTTTTTT.